These 23 T cell receptor beta chains originate from one sample sequenced in a study of CD8+ T cells in alopecia areata. Investigators isolated RNA and reverse transcribed it into cDNA to act as the sequencing template. Libraries were prepared by immunoSEQ multiplex PCR; TCRdb keeps only in-frame clonotypes and omits some of them. The sample lists 190,000 or so clones; around 50% were seen once. Treatment reported: oral pan-JAK inhibitor, 5-10 mg twice daily. The source material was CD8+ T cells sorted from blood, sampled at week 24, from a patient treated with tofacitinib. The receptors shown here come from a human donor with alopecia areata.

V usage is TRBV4-2 and J usage is TRBJ2-2, with TRBD1 identical over 7 bases. There are 16 residues in the CDR3. V was clipped by 1 base and J by 6 bases; unmatched bases: 8. CDR1 and CDR2 from the germline V gene are LGHNA and YNFKEQ. The DNA for the CDR3 is TGTGCCAGCAGCCAAGCAAGGGGGCGAGATGCCGGGGAGCTGTTTTTT. Translation gives CASSQARGRDAGELFF.

This chain joins TRBV4-1 and TRBJ2-7; 7 nucleotides agree with TRBD2. Trimming at V came to 3 bases and at J to 0 bases, leaving 5 bases not matched to a gene. CDR3 length: 15 amino acids. Germline V gene data show CDR1 as MGHRA and CDR2 as YSYEKL. This CDR3 is CASSQRAGSSYEQYF. The CDR3, as DNA: TGCGCCAGCAGCCAGCGAGCGGGGAGCTCCTACGAGCAGTACTTC.

This clone has a handful of counts. This rearrangement joins TRBV29-1 to TRBJ1-2; D uncertain. Germline V gene lookup returns CDR1 SQVTM and CDR2 ANQGSEA. V was clipped by 2 bases and J by 8 bases, with 12 bases between them. The CDR3 totals 12 residues. The DNA for the CDR3 is TGCAGCGTTGAATTCGGGCCGAGGGGCTACACCTTC. Translation gives CSVEFGPRGYTF.

The chain uses TRBV4-2 and TRBJ1-2; no clear D gene. CDR1 and CDR2 (germline): LGHNA, YNFKEQ. The length of the CDR3 is 12 residues. Trimming shortened V by 0 bases and J by 7 bases, and 6 bases separated the two germline ends. In nucleotides, the CDR3 is TGTGCCAGCAGCCAAGAATTGGGTGGCTACACCTTC. This translates into CASSQELGGYTF.

This chain links TRBV20-1 with TRBJ1-2; no reliable D call. Germline-derived CDR1 and CDR2 are DFQATT and SNEGSKA (reference sequence). The CDR3 is 11 amino acids. In DNA, the CDR3 is TGCTGCCTCGGGGATAACTATGGCTACACCTTC. It codes for CCLGDNYGYTF.

The V gene is TRBV29-1, the J gene TRBJ1-2, with a possible D match to TRBD1 (5 bases). Germline V gene sequence: CDR1 SQVTM, CDR2 ANQGSEA. The CDR3 length is 11 residues. V was clipped by 0 bases and J by 13 bases, with 12 bases between them. The CDR3 DNA sequence: TGCAGCGTTGAAGATCGGACACTCTCCACCTTC. It translates to CSVEDRTLSTF.

The CDR3 region is CASSSYYRKTGGETQYF. The CDR3 DNA sequence: TGTGCCAGTAGTAGCTATTATCGTAAGACTGGAGGGGAGACCCAGTACTTC. The chain carries TRBV19 and TRBJ2-5, with D possibly TRBD2 on 6 matching bases. The V gene lost 4 bases and the J gene lost 5 bases, with 23 bases spanning the gap. Germline CDR1 reads LNHDA; CDR2 reads SQIVND (reference sequence). The CDR3 is 17 residues long.

The rearrangement joins TRBV7-2 to TRBJ1-2; TRBD1 matches at 7 bases. The length of the CDR3 is 18 residues. Germline V gene data show CDR1 as SGHTA and CDR2 as FQGNSA. V trimming: 3 bases; J trimming: 0 bases; junction bases outside the gene matches: 13. The CDR3 DNA sequence: TGTGCCAGCAGCTTCCCCTCATCCGACAGGGTAGCTAACTATGGCTACACCTTC. This translates into CASSFPSSDRVANYGYTF. The whole variable domain, remainder taken from reference TRBV7-2 and TRBJ1-2, is GAGVSQSPSNKVTEKGKDVELRCDPISGHTALYWYRQSLGQGLEFLIYFQGNSAPDKSGLPSDRFSAERTGGSVSTLTIQRTQQEDSAVYLCASSFPSSDRVANYGYTFGSGTRLTVV.

The chain carries TRBV27 and TRBJ1-1; D gene ambiguous. V was pared by 2 bases and J by 1 base, with 5 bases between. This CDR3 comprises 13 residues. Germline CDR1 reads MNHEY; CDR2 reads SMNVEV (reference sequence). The chain's CDR3 is CASSLAANTEAFF. The DNA for the CDR3 is TGTGCCAGCAGTTTAGCGGCGAACACTGAAGCTTTCTTT.

The chain carries TRBV5-6 and TRBJ1-2; no definite D call. The germline V gene encodes CDR1 SGHDT and CDR2 YYEEEE. The CDR3 consists of 13 residues. V gave up 1 base and J gave up 7 bases, with 11 bases separating them. CDR3 nucleotide sequence: TGTGCCAGCAGCTTGTTATCCCCGAGTGGCTACACCTTC. Amino acid sequence: CASSLLSPSGYTF.

The CDR3 is CASSPDSTGELFF. CDR3 sequence (DNA): TGTGCCAGCAGCCCTGACAGCACCGGGGAGCTGTTTTTT. The chain links TRBV27 to TRBJ2-2, with D perhaps TRBD1 (5 bases). This CDR3 contains 13 residues. Germline lookup yields CDR1 MNHEY and CDR2 SMNVEV (reference sequence). Trimming cost V 6 bases and J 4 bases, with 9 bases left between them.

A remark on this clone: This sample also contains other DNA sequences that code for the same CDR3. The V gene is TRBV11-2, the J gene TRBJ2-1, with unresolved D. V was shortened by 4 bases and J by 5 bases, with 0 bases between the two germline ends. The CDR3 covers 10 residues. Germline loops: CDR1 SGHAT, CDR2 FQNNGV. The CDR3 region is CASSYNEQFF. The CDR3 DNA is TGTGCCAGCAGCTACAATGAGCAGTTCTTC.

The chain links TRBV7-9 to TRBJ2-3; D remains ambiguous. Trimming left V 6 bases short and J 8 bases short, with 9 bases between. CDR1 and CDR2 (germline): SEHNR, FQNEAQ (reference sequence). This CDR3 comprises 11 residues. CDR3 loop: CASRRSSTQYF. CDR3 DNA: TGTGCCAGCAGGCGATCTAGTACGCAGTATTTT. The variable domain in full, with the rest retrieved from reference TRBV7-9 and TRBJ2-3, is DTGVSQNPRHKITKRGQNVTFRCDPISEHNRLYWYRQTLGQGPEFLTYFQNEAQLEKSRLLSDRFSAERPKGSFSTLEIQRTEQGDSAMYLCASRRSSTQYFGPGTRLTVL.

The J gene is TRBJ1-2, the V gene TRBV5-6, with D perhaps matching TRBD1 (5 bases). V shed 4 bases and J shed 7 bases, with 17 bases lying between them. This CDR3 is 14 amino acids long. Germline V gives CDR1 SGHDT, CDR2 YYEEEE. CDR3 in amino acids: CASSPGRGVGGYTF. In nucleotides, the CDR3 is TGTGCCAGCAGCCCTGGGAGGGGTGTCGGTGGCTACACCTTC.

Sample share makes this clone medium-sized (0.01 to 0.1%). The chain recombines TRBV10-3 with TRBJ2-4; tentatively, D is TRBD1 (5 bases). Germline lookup yields CDR1 ENHRY and CDR2 SYGVKD. The germline V and J ends were trimmed by 3 bases and 11 bases, with 11 bases remaining between them. The CDR3 has 12 residues. The CDR3 loop reads CAISDGGAVQYF. CDR3 coding DNA: TGTGCCATCAGTGACGGTGGGGCAGTTCAGTACTTC.

The rearrangement joins TRBV25-1 to TRBJ1-1; D is ambiguous. The germline V gene encodes CDR1 MGHDK and CDR2 SYGVNS. This CDR3 is 11 amino acids long. Trimming pared 7 bases from V and 5 bases from J, leaving 8 bases between. DNA for the CDR3: TGTGCCAGCACTCGGGGTACTGAAGCTTTCTTT. Its protein product is CASTRGTEAFF.

The chain joins TRBV7-6 to TRBJ2-6; D gene uncertain. The CDR3 is 15 amino acids. The germline V gene encodes CDR1 SGHVS and CDR2 FNYEAQ. Trimming took off 1 base at V and 0 bases at J, with 4 bases between the two ends. In DNA, the CDR3 is TGTGCCAGCAGCTTAGGACCCTCTGGGGCCAACGTCCTGACTTTC. It specifies CASSLGPSGANVLTF.

Of note for this clone: A junction end diverges from the germline sequence, so it may reflect a read error. J is TRBJ1-1 and V is TRBV6-1, with D unresolved. There are 16 residues in the CDR3. Germline lookup yields CDR1 MNHNS and CDR2 SASEGT. The CDR3: CASSEGIWAGNTEAFF. CDR3 DNA: TGTGCCAGCAGCGAAGGGATTTGGGCGGGGAACACTGAAGCTTTCTTT.

This chain uses TRBV27 with TRBJ1-4, with D tentatively TRBD1 (5 bases). Germline-derived CDR1 and CDR2 are MNHEY and SMNVEV (reference sequence). The CDR3 spans 15 residues. The germline V and J ends were trimmed by 5 bases and 7 bases, with 17 bases remaining between them. The CDR3 is CASSHQWGFGEKLFF. CDR3 coding DNA: TGTGCCAGCAGTCATCAATGGGGCTTTGGTGAAAAACTGTTTTTT. The full variable domain, its missing parts supplied by reference TRBV27 and TRBJ1-4, is EAQVTQNPRYLITVTGKKLTVTCSQNMNHEYMSWYRQDPGLGLRQIYYSMNVEVTDKGDVPEGYKVSRKEKRNFPLILESPSPNQTSLYFCASSHQWGFGEKLFFGSGTQLSVL.

The gene calls are TRBV4-1 and TRBJ1-6; D not certain. Germline lookup yields CDR1 MGHRA and CDR2 YSYEKL. There are 17 residues in the CDR3. The V end lost 1 base, the J end lost 9 bases, and 19 bases lay between the germline ends. The CDR3 bases are TGCGCCAGCAGCCAAGCCCCAGCCCTGACTGAATTTTCACCCCTCCACTTT. It translates to CASSQAPALTEFSPLHF.

A few counts support this clone. The rearrangement joins TRBV2 to TRBJ2-3, with a tentative D call TRBD1 (5 bases). In germline, CDR1 is SNHLY, CDR2 FYNNEI. Trimming shortened V by 2 bases and J by 2 bases, and 14 bases separated the two germline ends. The CDR3 length is 16 residues. In DNA, the CDR3 is TGTGCCAGCAGTGAATCGTCAGGGCCCCTCACAGATACGCAGTATTTT. This encodes CASSESSGPLTDTQYF.

The chain uses TRBV7-9 and TRBJ2-4; 7 nucleotides align to TRBD1. The CDR3 is made up of 17 amino acids. The junction had 10 bases not matched to a gene; V was cut back by 5 bases and J by 0 bases. In germline, CDR1 is SEHNR, CDR2 FQNEAQ (reference sequence). CDR3 bases: TGTGCCAGCAGCGCCGGGACAGATCTTTTAGCCAAAAACATTCAGTACTTC. Its protein is CASSAGTDLLAKNIQYF.

This clone has only one observation. V and J are TRBV30 and TRBJ2-3; D unresolved. V lost 5 bases, J lost 0 bases, and 12 bases lay in between. From germline, CDR1 is GTSNPN and CDR2 SVGIG (reference sequence). This CDR3 region has 14 residues. As DNA, the CDR3 is TGTGCCTGGTCCACAGAGGCTAGCACAGATACGCAGTATTTT. This translates into CAWSTEASTDTQYF. The whole variable domain, filled in from reference TRBV30 and TRBJ2-3, reads SQTIHQWPATLVQPVGSPLSLECTVEGTSNPNLYWYRQAAGRGLQLLFYSVGIGQISSEVPQNLSASRPQDRQFILSSKKLLLSDSGFYLCAWSTEASTDTQYFGPGTRLTVL.